This entry concerns a single T cell receptor (beta chain). As yet, its antigen is unknown. Nominal health characterized the donors when sampled, though unrecorded immune exposures were likely. Use of 60 Vbeta and 13 Jbeta primers characterized the PCR. The table came from immunoSEQ multiplex PCR; TCRdb's copy has only in-frame clones and leaves some out. The sample has 130,000 or so clones; 82% are singletons. The CDR3 is 13 residues long. Germline CDR1 and CDR2: MDHEN and SYDVKM. V lost 8 bases and J lost 4; bases outside the gene matches: 8. The sample originates from a study of cytomegalovirus exposure and HLA in healthy donors. General study results and limits: What a later analysis showed was that several of the most significant clusters appeared linked to common viral pathogens. Under in vitro conditions, three CMV-associated chains were confirmed as specific for CMV antigens.

The receptor was derived from a man aged 18 to 30 in good health and CMV-seropositive. The chain employs TRBV28 and TRBJ2-7; 7 nucleotides match TRBD1. Sequencing input: PBMCs. CDR3 sequence reads: CASLPGTEYEQYF. The DNA of the CDR3 is TGTGCCAGCCTCCCTGGGACAGAATACGAGCAGTACTTC.